This T cell receptor beta chain was observed in a study of tumor-infiltrating lymphocytes in localized non-small cell lung cancer. General study results and limits: Compared with uninvolved lung, tumors showed higher T cell infiltration by TCRbeta sequencing.

Clones were sequenced by immunoSEQ multiplex PCR, and TCRdb holds only the in-frame ones, with some missing. Of tens of thousands of clones in the sample, approximately 70% were seen once. On this clone: The antigen is not known.

This TCR was sampled from a human donor with non-small cell lung cancer. The sample consisted of lung tumor tissue.

The CDR3 is CASSSGSGNEQFF. The CDR3 DNA is TGTGCCAGCTCATCAGGATCGGGGAATGAGCAGTTCTTC. The rearrangement uses TRBV18 and TRBJ2-1; possibly TRBD2 for D (5 bases). Trimming took off 5 bases at V and 7 bases at J, with 12 bases between the two ends. The germline V gene has CDR1 KGHSH and CDR2 LQKENI. The CDR3 covers 13 residues.